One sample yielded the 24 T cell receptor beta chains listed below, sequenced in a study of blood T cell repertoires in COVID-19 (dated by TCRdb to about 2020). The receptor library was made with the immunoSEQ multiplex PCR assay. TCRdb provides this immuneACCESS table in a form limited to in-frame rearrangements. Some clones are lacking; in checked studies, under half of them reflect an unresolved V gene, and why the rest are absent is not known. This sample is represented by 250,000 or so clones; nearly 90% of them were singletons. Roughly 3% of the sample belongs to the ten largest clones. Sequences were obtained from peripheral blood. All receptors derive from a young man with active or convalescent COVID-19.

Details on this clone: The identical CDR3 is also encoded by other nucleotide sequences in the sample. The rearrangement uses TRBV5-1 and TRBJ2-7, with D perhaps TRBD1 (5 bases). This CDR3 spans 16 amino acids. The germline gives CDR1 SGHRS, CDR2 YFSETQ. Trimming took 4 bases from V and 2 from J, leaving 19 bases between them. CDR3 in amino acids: CASSERTGQGAYEQYF. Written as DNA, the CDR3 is TGCGCCAGCAGCGAACGTACTGGACAAGGGGCCTACGAGCAGTACTTC.

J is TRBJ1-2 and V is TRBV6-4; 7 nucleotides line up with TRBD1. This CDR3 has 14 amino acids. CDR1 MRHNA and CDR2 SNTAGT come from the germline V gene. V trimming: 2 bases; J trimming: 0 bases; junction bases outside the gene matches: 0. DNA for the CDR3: TGTGCCAGCAGTGACGGGACAGCTAACTATGGCTACACCTTC. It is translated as CASSDGTANYGYTF.

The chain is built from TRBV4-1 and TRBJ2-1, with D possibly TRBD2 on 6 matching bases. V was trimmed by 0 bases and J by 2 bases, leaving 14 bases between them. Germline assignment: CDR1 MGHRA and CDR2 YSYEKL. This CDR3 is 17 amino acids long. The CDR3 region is CASSQEAPGGTYNEQFF. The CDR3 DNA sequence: TGCGCCAGCAGCCAAGAAGCCCCCGGCGGGACCTACAATGAGCAGTTCTTC.

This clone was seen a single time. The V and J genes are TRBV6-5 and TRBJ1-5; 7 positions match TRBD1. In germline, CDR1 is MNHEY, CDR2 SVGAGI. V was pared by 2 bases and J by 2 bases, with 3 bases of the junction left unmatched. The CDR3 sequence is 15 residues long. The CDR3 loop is CASSYDREGNQPQHF. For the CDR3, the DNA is TGTGCCAGCAGTTACGACAGGGAAGGCAATCAGCCCCAGCATTTT.

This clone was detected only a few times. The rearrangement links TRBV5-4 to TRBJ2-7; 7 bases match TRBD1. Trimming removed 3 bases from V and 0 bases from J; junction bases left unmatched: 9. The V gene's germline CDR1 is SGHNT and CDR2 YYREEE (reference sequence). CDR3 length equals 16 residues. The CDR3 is CASSYRTGTFSYEQYF. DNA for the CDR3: TGTGCCAGCAGCTATCGGACAGGAACCTTCTCCTACGAGCAGTACTTC.

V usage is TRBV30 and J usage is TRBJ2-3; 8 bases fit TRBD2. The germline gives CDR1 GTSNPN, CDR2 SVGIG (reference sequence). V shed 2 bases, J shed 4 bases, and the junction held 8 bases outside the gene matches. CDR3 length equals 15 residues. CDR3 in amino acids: CAWSITGGAADTQYF. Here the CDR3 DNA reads TGTGCCTGGAGTATCACCGGGGGGGCGGCAGATACGCAGTATTTT.

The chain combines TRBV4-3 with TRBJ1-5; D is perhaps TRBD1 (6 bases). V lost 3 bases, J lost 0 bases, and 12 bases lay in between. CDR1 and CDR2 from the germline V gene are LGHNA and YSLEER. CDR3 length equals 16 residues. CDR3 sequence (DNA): TGCGCCAGCAGCCAGAACCGGGACATTAGCAATCAGCCCCAGCATTTT. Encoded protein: CASSQNRDISNQPQHF.

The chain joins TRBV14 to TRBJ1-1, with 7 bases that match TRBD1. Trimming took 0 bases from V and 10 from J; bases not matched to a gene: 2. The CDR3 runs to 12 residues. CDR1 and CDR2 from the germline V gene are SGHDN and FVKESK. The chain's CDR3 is CASSQDNRGAFF. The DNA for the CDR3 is TGTGCCAGCAGCCAAGATAACAGGGGAGCTTTCTTT.

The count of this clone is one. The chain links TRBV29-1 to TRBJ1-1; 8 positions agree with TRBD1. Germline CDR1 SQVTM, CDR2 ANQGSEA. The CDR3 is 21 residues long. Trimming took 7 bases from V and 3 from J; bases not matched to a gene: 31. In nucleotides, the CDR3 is TGCAGCGCTGTTATGGATGTTACGACCCTGGATCGACAGGGGATGCACACTGAAGCTTTCTTT. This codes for CSAVMDVTTLDRQGMHTEAFF.

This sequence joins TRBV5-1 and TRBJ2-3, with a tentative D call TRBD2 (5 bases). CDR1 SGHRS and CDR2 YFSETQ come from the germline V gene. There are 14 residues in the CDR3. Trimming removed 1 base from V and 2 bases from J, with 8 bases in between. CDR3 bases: TGCGCCAGCAGCTTGCTTCGGGACACAGATACGCAGTATTTT. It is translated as CASSLLRDTDTQYF.

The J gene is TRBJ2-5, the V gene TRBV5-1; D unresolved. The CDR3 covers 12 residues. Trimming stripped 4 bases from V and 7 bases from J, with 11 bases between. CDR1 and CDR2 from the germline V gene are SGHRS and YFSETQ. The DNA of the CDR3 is TGCGCCAGCAGCGTGGACCGCGGGACCCAGTACTTC. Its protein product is CASSVDRGTQYF.

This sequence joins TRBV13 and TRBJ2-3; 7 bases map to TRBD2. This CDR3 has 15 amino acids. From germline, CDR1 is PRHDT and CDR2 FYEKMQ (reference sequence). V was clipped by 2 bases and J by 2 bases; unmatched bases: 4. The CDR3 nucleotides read TGTGCCAGCAGCTTAACAAGCGGGGACACAGATACGCAGTATTTT. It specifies CASSLTSGDTDTQYF.

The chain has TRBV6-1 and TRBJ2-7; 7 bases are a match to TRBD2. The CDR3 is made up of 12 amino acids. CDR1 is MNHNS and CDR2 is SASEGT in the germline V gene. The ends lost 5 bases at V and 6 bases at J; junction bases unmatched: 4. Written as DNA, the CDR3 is TGTGCCAGCAGTTATCGGACTAGCGAGCAGTACTTC. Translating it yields CASSYRTSEQYF.

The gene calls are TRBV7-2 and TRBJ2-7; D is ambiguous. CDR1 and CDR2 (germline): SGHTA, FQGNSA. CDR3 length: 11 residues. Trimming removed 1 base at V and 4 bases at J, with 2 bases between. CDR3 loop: CASSLVYEQYF. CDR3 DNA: TGTGCCAGCAGCTTAGTATACGAGCAGTACTTC.

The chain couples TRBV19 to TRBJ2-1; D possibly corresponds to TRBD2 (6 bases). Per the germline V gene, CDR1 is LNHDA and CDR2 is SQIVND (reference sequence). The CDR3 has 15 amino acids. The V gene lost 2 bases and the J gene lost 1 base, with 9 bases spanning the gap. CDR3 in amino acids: CASSISGRSYNEQFF. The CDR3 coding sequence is TGTGCCAGTAGTATAAGTGGGAGGTCCTACAATGAGCAGTTCTTC.

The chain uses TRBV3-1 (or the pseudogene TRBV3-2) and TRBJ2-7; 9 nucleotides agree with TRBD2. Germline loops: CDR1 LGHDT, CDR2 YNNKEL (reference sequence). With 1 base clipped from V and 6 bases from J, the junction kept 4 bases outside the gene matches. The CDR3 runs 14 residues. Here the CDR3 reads CASSQGGRASEQYF. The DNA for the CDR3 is TGTGCCAGCAGCCAAGGCGGGAGGGCCTCCGAGCAGTACTTC.

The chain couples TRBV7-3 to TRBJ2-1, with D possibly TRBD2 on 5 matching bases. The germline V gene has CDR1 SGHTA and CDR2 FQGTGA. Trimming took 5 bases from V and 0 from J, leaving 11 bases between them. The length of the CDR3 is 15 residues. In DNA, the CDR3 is TGTGCCAGCAGCCCCTCCGGGGACTCCTACAATGAGCAGTTCTTC. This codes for CASSPSGDSYNEQFF.

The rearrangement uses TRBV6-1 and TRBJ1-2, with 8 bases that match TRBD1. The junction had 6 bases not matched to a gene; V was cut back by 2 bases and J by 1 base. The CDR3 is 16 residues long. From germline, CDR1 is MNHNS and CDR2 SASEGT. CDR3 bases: TGTGCCAGCAGTGAAAAGTACAGGGGGAGTAACTATGGCTACACCTTC. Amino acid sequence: CASSEKYRGSNYGYTF.

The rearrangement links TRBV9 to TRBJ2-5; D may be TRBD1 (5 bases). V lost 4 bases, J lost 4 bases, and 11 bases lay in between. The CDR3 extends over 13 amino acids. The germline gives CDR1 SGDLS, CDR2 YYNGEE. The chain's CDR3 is CASSPQGVETQYF. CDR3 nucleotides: TGTGCCAGCAGCCCCCAAGGGGTAGAGACCCAGTACTTC.

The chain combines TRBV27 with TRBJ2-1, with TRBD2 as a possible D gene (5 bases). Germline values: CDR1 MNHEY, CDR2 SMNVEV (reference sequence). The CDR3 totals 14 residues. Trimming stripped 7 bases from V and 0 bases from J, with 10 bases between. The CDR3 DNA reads TGTGCCAGCATGGCGGGCGGCTCCTACAATGAGCAGTTCTTC. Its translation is CASMAGGSYNEQFF.

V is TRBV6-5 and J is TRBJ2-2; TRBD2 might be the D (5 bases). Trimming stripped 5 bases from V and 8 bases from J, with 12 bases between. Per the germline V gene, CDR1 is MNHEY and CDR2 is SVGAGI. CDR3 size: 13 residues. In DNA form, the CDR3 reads TGTGCCAGCAGTCCGGGAAATAAGGGGGAGCTGTTTTTT. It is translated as CASSPGNKGELFF.

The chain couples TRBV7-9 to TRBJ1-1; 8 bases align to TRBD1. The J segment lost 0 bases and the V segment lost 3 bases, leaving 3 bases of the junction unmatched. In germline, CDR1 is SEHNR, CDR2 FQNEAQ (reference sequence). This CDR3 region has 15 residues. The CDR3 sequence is CASSLRTGLNTEAFF. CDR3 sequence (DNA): TGTGCCAGCAGCTTGAGGACAGGGTTGAACACTGAAGCTTTCTTT.

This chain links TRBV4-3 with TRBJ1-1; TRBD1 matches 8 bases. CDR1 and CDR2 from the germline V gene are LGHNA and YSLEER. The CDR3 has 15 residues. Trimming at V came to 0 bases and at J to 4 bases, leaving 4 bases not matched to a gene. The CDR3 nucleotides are TGCGCCAGCAGCCAAGACTCAACAGGGGGCACTGAAGCTTTCTTT. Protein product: CASSQDSTGGTEAFF.

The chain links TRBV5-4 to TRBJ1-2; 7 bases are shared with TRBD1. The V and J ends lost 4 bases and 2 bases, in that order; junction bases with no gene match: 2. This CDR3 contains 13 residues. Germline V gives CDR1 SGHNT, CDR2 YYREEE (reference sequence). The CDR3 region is CASSPQGNYGYTF. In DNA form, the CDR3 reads TGTGCCAGCAGCCCACAGGGGAACTATGGCTACACCTTC.